This entry features one T cell receptor beta chain sequence. These data are taken from a study of blood T cell repertoires in COVID-19. Study background: Sources were T cells, B-cell-depleted T cells, or PBMCs; the material itself was cDNA or gDNA.

Trimming at V came to 5 bases and at J to 2 bases, leaving 6 bases not matched to a gene. The CDR3 consists of 15 residues. Germline assignment: CDR1 SGHNT and CDR2 YYREEE (reference sequence). TCRdb's copy holds only in-frame clones and misses some; the assay was immunoSEQ multiplex PCR. The sample has a few hundred thousand clones, around nine tenths seen once; the top ten hold roughly 7.2%. The sample taken for sequencing was PBMCs or T cells enriched from blood (not recorded which). This TCR came from a man aged 25 to 40 in a cohort exposed to, infected with or recovered from COVID-19 (not recorded which). The chain carries TRBV5-4 and TRBJ2-2, with TRBD2 identical over 7 bases. CDR3 residues: CASSSGTINTGELFF. The CDR3 DNA follows: TGTGCCAGCAGTTCCGGGACTATAAACACCGGGGAGCTGTTTTTT.